Here is one TCR beta chain with its context. The CDR3 totals 14 residues. Trimming cost V 5 bases and J 6 bases, with 11 bases left between them. Germline V lookup: CDR1 SGHTA, CDR2 FQGNSA. This specimen belongs to a study of blood T cell repertoires in COVID-19. Overall study: The United States, Italy and Spain provided the acute and convalescent COVID-19 samples.

Original processing methods: Reference gene primer amplification in the assay estimated nucleated cell counts. Assay used: immunoSEQ multiplex PCR; TCRdb lists only in-frame clones, some missing. The D gene and trimming were derived from the DNA, and the V and J assignments and clone size from that table. The sample lists 140,000 to 150,000 clones; 75% to 90% were seen once. The sample taken for sequencing was peripheral blood. The sequence derives from a man aged 60 to 69 with active or convalescent COVID-19. The V call is TRBV7-2, the J call TRBJ1-6, with D possibly matching TRBD1 (5 bases). CDR3 sequence (DNA): TGTGCCAGCAGCGCACAGGTAACTAATTCACCCCTCCACTTT. This sequence encodes CASSAQVTNSPLHF.